This entry is about one T cell receptor beta chain. Its antigen is not known. Each 10 ml fresh peripheral blood draw supplied the PBMCs. These data originate in a study of T cells in Graves' hyperthyroidism and ophthalmopathy. Findings and caveats of the study: With a median lead of about 6.9 months before onset, the model predicted ophthalmopathy.

Researchers took RNA transcripts and amplified the TCR beta CDR3 regions from them. An initial round of RT-PCR targeting the TCR CDR3 relied on the HTBI primer set. TCRdb re-derived calls from the multiplex PCR reads in MiXCR, one entry per CDR3 protein. The sample lists about 600,000 distinct CDR3 sequences; 14% were seen once. This CDR3 has 18 amino acids. Germline V gene data show CDR1 as MNHEY and CDR2 as SVGEGT. The V segment lost 2 bases and the J segment 5 bases; nucleotides outside the gene matches: 11. The source of this sequence is a woman younger than 30 with Graves' ophthalmopathy. The rearrangement links TRBV6-2 or TRBV6-3 to TRBJ2-2; 10 nucleotides line up with TRBD2. What was sequenced was blood. The CDR3 region has the DNA TGTGCCAGCAGTTACCGGAATGAGGCTAGCGGGAGAACCGGGGAGCTGTTTTTT. Translating it yields CASSYRNEASGRTGELFF.